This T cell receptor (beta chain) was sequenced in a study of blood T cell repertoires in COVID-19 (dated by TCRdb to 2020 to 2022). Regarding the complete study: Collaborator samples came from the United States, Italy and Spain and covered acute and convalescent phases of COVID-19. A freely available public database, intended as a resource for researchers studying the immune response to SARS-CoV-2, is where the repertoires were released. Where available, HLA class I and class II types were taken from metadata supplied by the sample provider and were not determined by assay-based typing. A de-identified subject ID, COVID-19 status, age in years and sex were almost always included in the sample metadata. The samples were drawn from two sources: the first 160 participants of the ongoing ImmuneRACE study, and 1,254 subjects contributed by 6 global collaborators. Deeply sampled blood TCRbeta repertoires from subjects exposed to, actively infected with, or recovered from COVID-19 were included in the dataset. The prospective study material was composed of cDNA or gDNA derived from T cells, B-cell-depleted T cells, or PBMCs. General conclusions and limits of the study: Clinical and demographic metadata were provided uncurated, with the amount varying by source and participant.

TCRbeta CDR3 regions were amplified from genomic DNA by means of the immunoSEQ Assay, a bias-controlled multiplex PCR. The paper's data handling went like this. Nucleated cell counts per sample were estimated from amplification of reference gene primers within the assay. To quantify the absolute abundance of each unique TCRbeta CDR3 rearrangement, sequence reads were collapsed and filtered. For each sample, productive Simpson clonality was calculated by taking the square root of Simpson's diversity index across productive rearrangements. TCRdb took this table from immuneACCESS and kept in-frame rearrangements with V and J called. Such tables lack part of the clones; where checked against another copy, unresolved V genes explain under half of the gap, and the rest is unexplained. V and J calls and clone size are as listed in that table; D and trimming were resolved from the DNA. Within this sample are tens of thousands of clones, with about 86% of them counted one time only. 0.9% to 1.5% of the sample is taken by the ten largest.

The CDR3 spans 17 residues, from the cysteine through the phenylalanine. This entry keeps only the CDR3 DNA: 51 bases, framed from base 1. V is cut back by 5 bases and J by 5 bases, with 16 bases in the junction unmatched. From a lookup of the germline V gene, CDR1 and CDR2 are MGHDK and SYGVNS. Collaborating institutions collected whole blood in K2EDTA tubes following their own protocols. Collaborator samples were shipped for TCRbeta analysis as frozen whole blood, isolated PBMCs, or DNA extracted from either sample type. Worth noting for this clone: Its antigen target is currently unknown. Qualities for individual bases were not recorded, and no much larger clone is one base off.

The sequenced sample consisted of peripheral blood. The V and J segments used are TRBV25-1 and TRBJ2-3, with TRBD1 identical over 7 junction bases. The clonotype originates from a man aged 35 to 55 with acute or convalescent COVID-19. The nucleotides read TGTGCCAGCAGTACCCAGACAGGGTGGGTTTTTGGAGATACGCAGTATTTT. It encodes CASSTQTGWVFGDTQYF.